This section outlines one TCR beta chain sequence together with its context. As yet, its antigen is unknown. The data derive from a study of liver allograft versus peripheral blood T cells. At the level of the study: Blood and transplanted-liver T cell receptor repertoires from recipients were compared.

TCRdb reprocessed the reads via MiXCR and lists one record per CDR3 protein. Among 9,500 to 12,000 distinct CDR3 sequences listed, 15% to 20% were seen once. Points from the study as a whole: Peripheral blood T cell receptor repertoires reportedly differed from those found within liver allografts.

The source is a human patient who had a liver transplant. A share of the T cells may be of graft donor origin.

CDR3 DNA: TGCAGTGCTAGGAGGGCCGGCCGGACCGCTGAAGCTTTCTTT. Its protein product is CSARRAGRTAEAFF. J is TRBJ1-1 and V is TRBV20-1; the D is unclear. The CDR3 is 14 residues long. The V and J ends lost 3 bases and 6 bases respectively, with 17 bases between them. The germline CDR1 and CDR2 sequences are DFQATT and SNEGSKA (reference sequence).